Listed here are 23 T cell receptor beta chains from one sample, sequenced in a study of T cells in Graves' hyperthyroidism and ophthalmopathy. Amplified TCR beta CDR3 regions came from RNA transcripts. During a first-round RT-PCR of the TCR CDR3, the HTBI primer set was used. From the multiplex PCR reads, TCRdb called clonotypes with MiXCR, one entry per CDR3 protein. Of fewer than 550,000 distinct CDR3 sequences in the sample, roughly 25% are singletons; the top ten hold over 9%. Sequences were obtained from blood. These receptor sequences come from a woman between 25 and 40 years old with Graves' ophthalmopathy.

This clonotype was picked up one time. The rearrangement uses TRBV9 and TRBJ2-5; TRBD1 matches at 11 bases. With 4 bases clipped from V and 5 bases from J, the junction kept 7 bases outside the gene matches. CDR1 and CDR2 from the germline V gene are SGDLS and YYNGEE. This CDR3 has 15 amino acids. The CDR3 reads CASSIGQGALETQYF. CDR3 coding DNA: TGTGCCAGCAGCATCGGACAGGGGGCTTTGGAGACCCAGTACTTC.

The table lists this clonotype with many counts. This chain connects TRBV29-1 to TRBJ1-1; the D gene is possibly TRBD1 (6 bases). Germline loops: CDR1 SQVTM, CDR2 ANQGSEA. Deletions cut 0 bases from V and 7 bases from J, with 15 bases between. This CDR3 region has 14 residues. CDR3 in amino acids: CSVEDFTGKYEAFF. DNA for the CDR3: TGCAGCGTTGAAGATTTTACAGGGAAGTATGAAGCTTTCTTT.

In its sample, this clonotype was seen many times. This chain joins TRBV11-1 and TRBJ1-1; D call uncertain. Germline V gene data show CDR1 as SGHAT and CDR2 as FQDESV (reference sequence). The CDR3 consists of 16 residues. The V end was cut by 6 bases, the J end by 1 base, with 18 bases between. Here the CDR3 reads CASRPPIGDGNTEAFF. Written as DNA, the CDR3 is TGTGCCAGCAGGCCTCCAATTGGTGACGGGAACACTGAAGCTTTCTTT.

The chain employs TRBV6-1 and TRBJ1-5; D is perhaps TRBD1 (6 bases). Trimming took off 6 bases at V and 4 bases at J, with 16 bases between the two ends. Germline CDR1 reads MNHNS; CDR2 reads SASEGT. The CDR3 extends over 15 amino acids. CDR3 sequence (DNA): TGTGCCAGCAGCCCAGGGGCAGGCGCAAATCAGCCCCAGCATTTT. This translates into CASSPGAGANQPQHF.

This clonotype has a handful of counts. The chain recombines TRBV28 with TRBJ1-2; 7 nucleotides match TRBD1. CDR1 and CDR2 from the germline V gene are MDHEN and SYDVKM. The CDR3 loop spans 16 amino acids. V lost 8 bases and J lost 5; bases outside the gene matches: 17. The CDR3 DNA is TGTGCCAGCGTCCAGGGTGGGAAGGGGGCTTATTATGGCTACACCTTC. This gives the protein CASVQGGKGAYYGYTF.

This clonotype was seen at least ten times. V is TRBV20-1 and J is TRBJ1-2; D is possibly TRBD1 (6 bases). V gave up 2 bases and J gave up 2 bases, with 9 bases separating them. Germline V CDR1 and CDR2: DFQATT, SNEGSKA (reference sequence). The CDR3 loop spans 13 amino acids. CDR3 DNA sequence: TGCAGTGCTAGAAAGCAGGGGAACTATGGCTACACCTTC. Its translation: CSARKQGNYGYTF.

The sample holds many counts of this clonotype. The chain couples TRBV2 to TRBJ1-1; D is unclear. The CDR3 has 14 amino acids. Looked up from germline, CDR1 is SNHLY and CDR2 is FYNNEI. Trimming took off 2 bases at V and 0 bases at J, with 7 bases between the two ends. In DNA, the CDR3 is TGTGCCAGCAGTGAATCCGTACTGAACACTGAAGCTTTCTTT. This translates into CASSESVLNTEAFF.

This clonotype was found a few times. CDR3 protein: CASSLGGRAGEQYF. The CDR3 DNA reads as TGTGCCAGCAGTCTAGGGGGAAGGGCGGGCGAGCAGTACTTC. The V and J genes are TRBV12-3 or TRBV12-4 and TRBJ2-7; D perhaps matches TRBD1 (6 bases). The CDR3 is 14 residues long. Trimming took off 5 bases at V and 6 bases at J, with 17 bases between the two ends.

In its sample, this clonotype was seen many times. V usage is TRBV7-6 and J usage is TRBJ2-7; a possible D gene is TRBD2 (6 bases). Germline loops: CDR1 SGHVS, CDR2 FNYEAQ. V lost 5 bases and J lost 4, with 18 bases in between. The CDR3 sequence is 15 residues long. The CDR3 DNA sequence: TGTGCCAGCAGCGAGGGGAAGGCGGGACGGTACGAGCAGTACTTC. As protein: CASSEGKAGRYEQYF.

The sample holds many counts of this clonotype. The chain employs TRBV5-6 and TRBJ2-5; D is undetermined. The CDR3 spans 11 residues. Germline CDR1 SGHDT, CDR2 YYEEEE. V was shortened by 2 bases and J by 5 bases, with 4 bases between the two germline ends. CDR3 nucleotide sequence: TGTGCCAGCAGCTTCTATGAGACCCAGTACTTC. Protein: CASSFYETQYF.

The chain combines TRBV4-3 with TRBJ2-2; D gene ambiguous. V was trimmed by 3 bases and J by 2 bases, leaving 7 bases between them. The CDR3 runs 14 residues. Germline-derived CDR1 and CDR2 are LGHNA and YSLEER. Written as DNA, the CDR3 is TGCGCCAGCAGCCAGCCGGGTAACACCGGGGAGCTGTTTTTT. It translates to CASSQPGNTGELFF.

V and J are TRBV12-3 or TRBV12-4 and TRBJ2-5; tentative D call: TRBD2 (6 bases). Trimming cost V 5 bases and J 5 bases, with 18 bases left between them. The length of the CDR3 is 15 residues. In DNA form, the CDR3 reads TGTGCCAGCAGTCTAACCACAGGAGGGAGGGAGACCCAGTACTTC. It codes for CASSLTTGGRETQYF.

This clonotype showed up just once. The rearrangement uses TRBV10-3 and TRBJ2-4; D tentatively fits TRBD1 or TRBD2 (5 bases each). The V and J ends lost 10 bases and 0 bases respectively, with 25 bases between them. CDR1 ENHRY and CDR2 SYGVKD come from the germline V gene. The CDR3 runs to 18 residues. The CDR3: CATVGTGTTFLAKNIQYF. The CDR3 coding sequence is TGTGCCACAGTAGGAACCGGGACGACCTTTCTAGCCAAAAACATTCAGTACTTC.

V usage is TRBV11-2 and J usage is TRBJ2-2, with 8 bases fitting TRBD1. The germline CDR1 and CDR2 sequences are SGHAT and FQNNGV. The CDR3 consists of 16 residues. After removal of 5 bases from V and 2 bases from J, the junction contained 7 bases not matched to a gene. The CDR3 region is CASSGTGALNTGELFF. In nucleotides, the CDR3 is TGTGCCAGCAGCGGGACAGGCGCCCTCAACACCGGGGAGCTGTTTTTT.

This clonotype was recorded at least ten times. This chain joins TRBV12-3 or TRBV12-4 and TRBJ2-2; 9 bases line up with TRBD2. V lost 3 bases and J lost 7; bases outside the gene matches: 9. This CDR3 is built from 16 residues. The CDR3 region has the DNA TGTGCCAGCAGTTTTGGCGGGGGGGCGATTAGCGGGGAGCTGTTTTTT. It codes for CASSFGGGAISGELFF.

This clonotype came up many times. The V call is TRBV15, the J call TRBJ2-7; TRBD1 matches at 8 bases. V lost 0 bases, J lost 4 bases, and 2 bases stayed unmatched. The CDR3 is made up of 14 amino acids. CDR1 and CDR2 from the germline V gene are LNHNV and YYDKDF (reference sequence). Here the CDR3 DNA reads TGTGCCACCAGCAGAGAGCAGGGGGCGTACGAGCAGTACTTC. Translation: CATSREQGAYEQYF.

This clonotype was picked up many times. This chain links TRBV20-1 with TRBJ1-2; TRBD1 agrees at 11 bases. From germline, CDR1 is DFQATT and CDR2 SNEGSKA (reference sequence). Losses at the gene ends were 6 bases for V and 7 bases for J; bases not matched to a gene: 7. The CDR3 is 13 residues long. CDR3 region: CSAPRDRGIGYTF. The DNA for the CDR3 is TGCAGTGCGCCGAGGGACAGGGGGATTGGCTACACCTTC.

This rearrangement joins TRBV19 to TRBJ2-3, with D unclear. Deletions cut 5 bases from V and 0 bases from J, with 9 bases between. The CDR3 extends over 14 amino acids. Germline-derived CDR1 and CDR2 are LNHDA and SQIVND (reference sequence). CDR3 sequence: CASSPRFSTDTQYF. The CDR3 bases are TGTGCCAGTAGTCCGAGGTTCAGCACAGATACGCAGTATTTT.

In this sample, this clonotype turned up many times. The rearrangement joins TRBV2 to TRBJ1-5, with 11 positions matching TRBD1. Trimming removed 5 bases from V and 7 bases from J; junction bases left unmatched: 7. CDR1 and CDR2 (germline): SNHLY, FYNNEI. This CDR3 is built from 15 residues. CDR3 sequence: CASSPSGTGGQPQHF. In nucleotides, the CDR3 is TGTGCCAGCAGTCCATCCGGGACAGGGGGGCAGCCCCAGCATTTT.

This clonotype was detected a few times. The CDR3 protein is CASSLTDREIGELFF. As DNA, the CDR3 is TGTGCCAGCAGCTTAACCGACAGGGAGATCGGGGAGCTGTTTTTT. The genes are TRBV11-1 and TRBJ2-2; 7 nucleotides agree with TRBD1. V was clipped by 2 bases and J by 7 bases; unmatched bases: 7. The CDR3 covers 15 residues. Germline lookup yields CDR1 SGHAT and CDR2 FQDESV (reference sequence).

This clonotype was recorded at least ten times. The rearrangement joins TRBV30 to TRBJ1-1; a weak D match, TRBD1 (5 bases). There are 15 residues in the CDR3. Germline-derived CDR1 and CDR2 are GTSNPN and SVGIG (reference sequence). V lost 1 base, J lost 1 base, and 13 bases lay in between. The CDR3 spells CAWSAPDIWNTEAFF. CDR3 in DNA: TGTGCCTGGAGTGCCCCGGACATTTGGAACACTGAAGCTTTCTTT.

The chain employs TRBV4-1 and TRBJ1-1, with 8 nucleotides matching TRBD1. The CDR3 totals 12 residues. The junction had 3 bases not matched to a gene; V was cut back by 0 bases and J by 12 bases. Germline V gene sequence: CDR1 MGHRA, CDR2 YSYEKL. CDR3 DNA: TGCGCCAGCAGCCAAGACAGGGGGCTTACTTTCTTT. Translation gives CASSQDRGLTFF.

This sequence joins TRBV20-1 and TRBJ1-5; D perhaps matches TRBD1 (5 bases). Germline V gene lookup returns CDR1 DFQATT and CDR2 SNEGSKA (reference sequence). Deletions cut 6 bases from V and 0 bases from J, with 12 bases between. The CDR3 loop spans 14 amino acids. The CDR3 reads CSAPPQGSNQPQHF. The CDR3 nucleotides read TGCAGTGCCCCCCCCCAGGGTAGCAATCAGCCCCAGCATTTT.